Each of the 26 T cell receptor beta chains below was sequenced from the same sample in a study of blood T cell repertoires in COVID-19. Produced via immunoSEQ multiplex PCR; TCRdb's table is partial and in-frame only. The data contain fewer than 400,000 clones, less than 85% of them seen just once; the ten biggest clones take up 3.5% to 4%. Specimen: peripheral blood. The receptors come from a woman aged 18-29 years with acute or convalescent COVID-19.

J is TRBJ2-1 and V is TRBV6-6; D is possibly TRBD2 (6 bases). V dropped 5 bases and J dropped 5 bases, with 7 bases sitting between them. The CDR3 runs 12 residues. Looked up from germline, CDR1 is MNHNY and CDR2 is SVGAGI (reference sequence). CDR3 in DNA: TGTGCCAGCAGTCCGGGAGACAATGAGCAGTTCTTC. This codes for CASSPGDNEQFF.

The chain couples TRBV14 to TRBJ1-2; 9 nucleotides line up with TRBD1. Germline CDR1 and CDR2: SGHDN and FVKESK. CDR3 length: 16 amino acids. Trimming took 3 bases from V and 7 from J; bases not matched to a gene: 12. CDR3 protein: CASSQLSGTGRGGYTF. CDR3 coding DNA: TGTGCCAGCAGCCAGTTAAGCGGGACAGGGAGGGGTGGCTACACCTTC.

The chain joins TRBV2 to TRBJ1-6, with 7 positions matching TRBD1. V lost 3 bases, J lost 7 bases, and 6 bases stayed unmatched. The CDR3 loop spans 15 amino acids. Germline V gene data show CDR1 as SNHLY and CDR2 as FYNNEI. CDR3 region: CASSEIGGRNSPLHF. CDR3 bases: TGTGCCAGCAGTGAGATAGGGGGCAGGAATTCACCCCTCCACTTT.

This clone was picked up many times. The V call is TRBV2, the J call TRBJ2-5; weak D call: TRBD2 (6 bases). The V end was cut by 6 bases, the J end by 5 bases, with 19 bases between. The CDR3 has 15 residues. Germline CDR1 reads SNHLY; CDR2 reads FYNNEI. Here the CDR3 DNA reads TGTGCCAGCAGGAACCCATACGGGAGAGGGGAGACCCAGTACTTC. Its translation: CASRNPYGRGETQYF.

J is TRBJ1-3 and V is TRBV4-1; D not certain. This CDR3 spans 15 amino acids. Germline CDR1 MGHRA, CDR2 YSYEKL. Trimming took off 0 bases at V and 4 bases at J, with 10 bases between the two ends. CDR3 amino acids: CASSQDGVAGNTIYF. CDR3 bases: TGCGCCAGCAGCCAAGATGGAGTAGCGGGAAACACCATATATTTT.

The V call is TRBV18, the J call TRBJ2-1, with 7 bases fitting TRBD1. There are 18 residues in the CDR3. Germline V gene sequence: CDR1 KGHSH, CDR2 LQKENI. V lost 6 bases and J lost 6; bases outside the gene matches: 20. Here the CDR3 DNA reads TGTGCCAGCTCTTCGGACAGGCCCGGACCTTCCCCAGGCAATGAGCAGTTCTTC. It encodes CASSSDRPGPSPGNEQFF.

The CDR3 spells CASSSGGEGGYTF. The CDR3 DNA follows: TGTGCCAGCAGTTCAGGGGGCGAGGGTGGCTACACCTTC. The rearrangement joins TRBV28 to TRBJ1-2, with TRBD1 identical over 8 bases. This CDR3 is 13 amino acids long. CDR1 is MDHEN and CDR2 is SYDVKM in the germline V gene. V shed 4 bases, J shed 7 bases, and the junction held 5 bases outside the gene matches.

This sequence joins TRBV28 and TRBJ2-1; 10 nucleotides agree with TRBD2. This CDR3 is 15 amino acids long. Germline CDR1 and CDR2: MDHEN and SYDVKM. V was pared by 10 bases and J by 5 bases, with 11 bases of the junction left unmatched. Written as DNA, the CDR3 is TGTGCCATCTCACCCACGCTAGCGGGGGACAATGAGCAGTTCTTC. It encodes CAISPTLAGDNEQFF.

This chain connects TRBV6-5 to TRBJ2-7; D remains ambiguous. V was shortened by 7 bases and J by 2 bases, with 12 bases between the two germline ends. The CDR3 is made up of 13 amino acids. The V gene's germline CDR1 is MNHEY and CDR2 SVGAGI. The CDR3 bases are TGTGCCAGCATACAGCCGGCCACCTACGAGCAGTACTTC. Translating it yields CASIQPATYEQYF.

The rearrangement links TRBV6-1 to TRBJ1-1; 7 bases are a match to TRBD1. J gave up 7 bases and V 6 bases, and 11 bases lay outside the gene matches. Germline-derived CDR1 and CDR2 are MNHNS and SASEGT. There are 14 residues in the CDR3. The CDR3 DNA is TGTGCCAGCAGGGCCACAGGGGAAATAGGTGAAGCTTTCTTT. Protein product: CASRATGEIGEAFF.

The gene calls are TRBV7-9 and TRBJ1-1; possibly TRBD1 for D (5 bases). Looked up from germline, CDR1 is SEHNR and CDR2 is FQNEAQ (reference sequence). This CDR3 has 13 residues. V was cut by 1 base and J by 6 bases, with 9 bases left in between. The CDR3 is CASSLDAGPEAFF. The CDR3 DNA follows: TGTGCCAGCAGCTTAGATGCGGGGCCTGAAGCTTTCTTT.

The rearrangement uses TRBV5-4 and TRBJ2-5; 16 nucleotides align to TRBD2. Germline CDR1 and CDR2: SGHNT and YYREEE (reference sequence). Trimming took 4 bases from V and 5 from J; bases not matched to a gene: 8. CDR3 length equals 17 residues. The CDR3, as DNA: TGTGCCAGCAGCCACCTCTCGGGACTAGCGGGAGGGGAGACCCAGTACTTC. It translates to CASSHLSGLAGGETQYF.

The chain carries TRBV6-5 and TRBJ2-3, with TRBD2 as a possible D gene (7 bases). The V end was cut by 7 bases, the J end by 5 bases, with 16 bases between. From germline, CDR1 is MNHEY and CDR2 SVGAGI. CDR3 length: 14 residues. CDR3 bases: TGTGCCAGCACTTTAGGGGGGGCAGGAGATACGCAGTATTTT. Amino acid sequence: CASTLGGAGDTQYF.

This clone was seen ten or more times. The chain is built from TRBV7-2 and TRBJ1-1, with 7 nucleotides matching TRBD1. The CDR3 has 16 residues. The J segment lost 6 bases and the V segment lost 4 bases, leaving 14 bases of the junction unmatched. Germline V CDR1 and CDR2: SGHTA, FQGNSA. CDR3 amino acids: CASSSFSTGRYAEAFF. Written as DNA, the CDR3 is TGTGCCAGCAGCTCCTTTTCGACAGGGAGGTACGCTGAAGCTTTCTTT.

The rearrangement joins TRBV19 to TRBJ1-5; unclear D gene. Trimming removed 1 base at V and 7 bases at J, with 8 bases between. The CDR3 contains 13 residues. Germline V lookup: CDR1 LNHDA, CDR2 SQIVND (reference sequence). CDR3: CASSIAREQPQHF. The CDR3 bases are TGTGCCAGTAGTATAGCTCGTGAGCAGCCCCAGCATTTT.

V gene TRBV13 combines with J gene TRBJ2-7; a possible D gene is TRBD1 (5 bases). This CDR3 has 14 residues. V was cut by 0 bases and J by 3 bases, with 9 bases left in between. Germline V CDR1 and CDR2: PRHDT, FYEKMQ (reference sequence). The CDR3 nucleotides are TGTGCCAGCAGCTTAGGGACAGCCGACTACGAGCAGTACTTC. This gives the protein CASSLGTADYEQYF.

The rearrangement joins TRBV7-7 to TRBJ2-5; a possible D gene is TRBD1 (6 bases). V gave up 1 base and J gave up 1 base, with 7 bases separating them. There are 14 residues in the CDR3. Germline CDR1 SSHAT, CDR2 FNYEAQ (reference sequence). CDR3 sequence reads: CASSLGTVQETQYF. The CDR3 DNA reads TGTGCCAGCAGCTTAGGGACAGTCCAAGAGACCCAGTACTTC.

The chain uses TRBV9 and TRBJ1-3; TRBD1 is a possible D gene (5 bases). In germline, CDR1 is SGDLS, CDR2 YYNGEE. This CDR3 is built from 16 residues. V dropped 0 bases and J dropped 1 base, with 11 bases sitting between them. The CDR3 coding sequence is TGTGCCAGCAGCGTAGGGGGGGAACCATCTGGAAACACCATATATTTT. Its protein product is CASSVGGEPSGNTIYF.

CDR3 region: CASSHHLGGRVGNTEAFF. The CDR3 DNA reads TGCGCCAGCAGCCACCACTTGGGGGGTCGGGTGGGCAACACTGAAGCTTTCTTT. The genes are TRBV5-1 and TRBJ1-1, with D possibly TRBD1 on 5 matching bases. V was shortened by 4 bases and J by 2 bases, with 24 bases between the two germline ends. CDR1 SGHRS and CDR2 YFSETQ come from the germline V gene. This CDR3 comprises 18 residues.

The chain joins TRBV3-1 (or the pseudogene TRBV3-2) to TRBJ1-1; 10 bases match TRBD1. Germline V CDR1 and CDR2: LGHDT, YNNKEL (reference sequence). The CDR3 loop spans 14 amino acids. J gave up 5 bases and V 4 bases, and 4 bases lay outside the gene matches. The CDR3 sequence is CASSRTGGGTEAFF. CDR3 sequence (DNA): TGTGCCAGCAGCCGGACAGGGGGAGGTACTGAAGCTTTCTTT.

DNA for the CDR3: TGTGCCAGTAGTATCTGGACGGGGAATGAAAAACTGTTTTTT. Protein sequence: CASSIWTGNEKLFF. V usage is TRBV19 and J usage is TRBJ1-4; no clear D gene. CDR1 is LNHDA, CDR2 SQIVND, per germline (reference sequence). Between the trimmed V and J ends, which lost 3 bases and 5 bases, there was a span of 10 bases. The CDR3 has 14 residues.

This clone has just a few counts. CDR3 sequence (DNA): TGTGCCAGCAGGGACAGGGTAAACTCCTACAATGAGCAGTTCTTC. Amino acid sequence: CASRDRVNSYNEQFF. V usage is TRBV2 and J usage is TRBJ2-1; 8 nucleotides line up with TRBD1. With V trimmed by 6 bases and J by 0 bases, 4 bases remained unmatched. The CDR3 covers 15 residues. Germline CDR1 and CDR2: SNHLY and FYNNEI.

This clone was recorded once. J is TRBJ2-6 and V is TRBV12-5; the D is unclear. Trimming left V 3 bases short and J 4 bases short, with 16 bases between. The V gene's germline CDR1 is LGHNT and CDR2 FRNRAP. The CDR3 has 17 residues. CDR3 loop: CASGFNTVGSGANVLTF. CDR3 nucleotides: TGTGCTAGTGGTTTCAACACAGTGGGTTCCGGGGCCAACGTCCTGACTTTC.

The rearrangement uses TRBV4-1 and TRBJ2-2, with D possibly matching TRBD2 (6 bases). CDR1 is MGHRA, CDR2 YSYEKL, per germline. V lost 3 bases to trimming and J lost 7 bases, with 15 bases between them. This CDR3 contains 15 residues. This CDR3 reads CASSQGGLRNGELFF. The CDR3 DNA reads TGCGCCAGCAGCCAGGGGGGACTTAGAAACGGGGAGCTGTTTTTT.

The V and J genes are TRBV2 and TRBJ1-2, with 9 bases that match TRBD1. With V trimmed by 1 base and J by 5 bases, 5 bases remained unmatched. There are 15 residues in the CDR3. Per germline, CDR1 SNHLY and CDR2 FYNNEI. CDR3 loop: CASSEVGGTGYGYTF. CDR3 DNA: TGTGCCAGCAGTGAAGTAGGAGGGACAGGGTATGGCTACACCTTC.

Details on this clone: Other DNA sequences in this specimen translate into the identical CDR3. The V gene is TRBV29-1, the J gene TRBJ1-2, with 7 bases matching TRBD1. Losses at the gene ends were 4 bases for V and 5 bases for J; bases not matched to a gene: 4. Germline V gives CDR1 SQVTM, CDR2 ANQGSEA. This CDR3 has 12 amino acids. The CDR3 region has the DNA TGCAGCGTTGGAGGGACAGCTTATGGCTACACCTTC. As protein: CSVGGTAYGYTF.